This entry lists 22 T cell receptor beta chains sequenced from one sample in a study of CD8 T cells in ankylosing spondylitis. A single record per CDR3 protein comes from TCRdb applying MiXCR to the 5' RACE reads. Of fewer than 200,000 distinct CDR3 sequences in the sample, about 20% were seen once. The source material was blood, either unsorted or a sorted T cell fraction (not recorded which). Receptor source: a male donor under 30 with ankylosing spondylitis or in good health (not recorded which).

This clonotype was detected many times. This chain links TRBV5-1 with TRBJ2-1; 11 bases fit TRBD2. The V and J ends lost 0 bases and 4 bases, in that order; junction bases with no gene match: 3. Germline CDR1 reads SGHRS; CDR2 reads YFSETQ. CDR3 length: 16 amino acids. CDR3 in amino acids: CASSLAGTSGYNEQFF. The DNA for the CDR3 is TGCGCCAGCAGCTTGGCCGGGACTAGCGGTTACAATGAGCAGTTCTTC.

The chain recombines TRBV12-3 or TRBV12-4 with TRBJ2-7, with TRBD2 matching over 14 bases. This CDR3 is 15 amino acids long. V was clipped by 6 bases and J by 3 bases; unmatched bases: 4. The CDR3 nucleotides read TGTGCCAGCAGCCCGGGACTAGCGGGAGTCTACGAGCAGTACGTC. Residues: CASSPGLAGVYEQYV.

This clonotype was counted many times. The genes are TRBV5-5 and TRBJ1-1; D is undetermined. Germline-derived CDR1 and CDR2 are SGHKS and YYEKEE (reference sequence). The CDR3 loop spans 16 amino acids. V was trimmed by 1 base and J by 0 bases, leaving 13 bases between them. This chain's CDR3 is CASSLTPNGLNTEAFF. The CDR3 DNA reads as TGTGCCAGCAGCTTGACCCCGAACGGACTGAACACTGAAGCTTTCTTT.

This clonotype was seen at least ten times. This chain links TRBV11-2 with TRBJ2-1; D uncertain. Germline CDR1 is SGHAT and CDR2 is FQNNGV. The CDR3 loop spans 12 amino acids. The V end lost 1 base, the J end lost 6 bases, and 4 bases lay between the germline ends. The CDR3 spells CASSLGANEQFF. In DNA form, the CDR3 reads TGTGCCAGCAGCTTAGGGGCCAATGAGCAGTTCTTC.

The genes are TRBV20-1 and TRBJ1-2, with D hard to call. Germline V gene sequence: CDR1 DFQATT, CDR2 SNEGSKA (reference sequence). The V and J ends lost 5 bases and 4 bases respectively, with 8 bases between them. The CDR3 length is 11 residues. CDR3 nucleotide sequence: TGCAGTGCTGAGACGGGCTATGGCTACACCTTC. Translation: CSAETGYGYTF.

There are many counts of this clonotype. The chain carries TRBV12-3 or TRBV12-4 and TRBJ2-1; no clear D gene. The V and J ends lost 3 bases and 8 bases respectively, with 11 bases between them. The CDR3 runs 13 residues. The CDR3 protein is CASSFTPFHEQFF. CDR3 coding DNA: TGTGCCAGCAGTTTTACCCCCTTCCATGAGCAGTTCTTC.

The V call is TRBV4-2, the J call TRBJ2-1; TRBD2 matches 10 bases. The CDR3 is 15 amino acids. The V gene end was trimmed by 1 base and the J gene end by 8 bases; junction bases not matched to a gene: 5. Germline-derived CDR1 and CDR2 are LGHNA and YNFKEQ. The CDR3: CASSQGEREGDEQFF. CDR3 DNA sequence: TGTGCCAGCAGCCAAGGGGAGCGGGAGGGGGATGAGCAGTTCTTC.

This clonotype was observed at least ten times. The rearrangement links TRBV12-5 to TRBJ2-1; D could derive from TRBD1 or TRBD2 (5 bases each). The V and J ends lost 7 bases and 5 bases respectively, with 15 bases between them. The CDR3 spans 14 residues. Per the germline V gene, CDR1 is LGHNT and CDR2 is FRNRAP. CDR3 nucleotide sequence: TGTGCTAGTGCCCCCGGACGGGGCCACAATGAGCAGTTCTTC. Translating gives CASAPGRGHNEQFF.

This clonotype was seen ten or more times. The chain employs TRBV10-2 and TRBJ2-3, with 8 bases matching TRBD2. In germline, CDR1 is WSHSY, CDR2 SAAADI. V lost 10 bases to trimming and J lost 3 bases; unmatched junction nucleotides: 12. CDR3 length: 15 residues. The DNA of the CDR3 is TGCGCCATCAAGGAAAGCGGGAGTCGTACAGATACGCAGTATTTT. It translates to CAIKESGSRTDTQYF.

There are many counts of this clonotype. V is TRBV9 and J is TRBJ2-7; 7 positions agree with TRBD1. This CDR3 spans 15 amino acids. V gave up 4 bases and J gave up 2 bases; unmatched junction bases: 9. CDR1 and CDR2 (germline): SGDLS, YYNGEE. The CDR3 DNA follows: TGTGCCAGCAGCATACATCCAGGGGGAGCCTACGAGCAGTACTTC. Its translation is CASSIHPGGAYEQYF. Based on the CDR3 plus reference TRBV9 and TRBJ2-7, the full variable domain is DSGVTQTPKHLITATGQRVTLRCSPRSGDLSVYWYQQSLDQGLQFLIQYYNGEERAKGNILERFSAQQFPDLHSELNLSSLELGDSALYFCASSIHPGGAYEQYFGPGTRLTVT.

This clonotype occurred many times. The chain uses TRBV10-3 and TRBJ1-5; tentatively, D is TRBD1 (5 bases). Germline values: CDR1 ENHRY, CDR2 SYGVKD. This CDR3 has 13 amino acids. V was pared by 10 bases and J by 2 bases, with 12 bases between. The CDR3 nucleotides read TGTGCCACTGGAGGGACCGGCAATCAGCCCCAGCATTTT. Its protein product is CATGGTGNQPQHF.

This clonotype was recorded many times. The rearrangement joins TRBV12-3 or TRBV12-4 to TRBJ2-2; tentative D call: TRBD2 (5 bases). The CDR3 sequence is 14 residues long. Between the trimmed V and J ends, which lost 2 bases and 5 bases, there was a span of 9 bases. The CDR3 nucleotides are TGTGCCAGCAGTTTAAGGGAGCGGACCGGGGAGCTGTTTTTT. Translated, it gives CASSLRERTGELFF.

This clonotype appeared many times. The chain couples TRBV19 to TRBJ2-7; the match to TRBD2 covers 8 bases. Germline V gene sequence: CDR1 LNHDA, CDR2 SQIVND (reference sequence). This CDR3 is built from 13 residues. The J segment lost 6 bases and the V segment lost 1 base, leaving 2 bases of the junction unmatched. The CDR3 DNA follows: TGTGCCAGTAGTATAGCTGCGGGGGGCGAGCAGTACGTC. The encoded protein is CASSIAAGGEQYV.

This clonotype was counted many times. V usage is TRBV7-2 and J usage is TRBJ2-2; 8 nucleotides match TRBD1. V lost 1 base, J lost 5 bases, and 6 bases stayed unmatched. CDR1 SGHTA and CDR2 FQGNSA come from the germline V gene. The CDR3 has 16 residues. CDR3 sequence (DNA): TGTGCCAGCAGCTTAGGAAGGACAGGGAAAACCGGGGAGCTGTTTTTT. Residues: CASSLGRTGKTGELFF.

This clonotype showed up many times. The J gene is TRBJ2-3, the V gene TRBV7-9; weak D call: TRBD1 (6 bases). From germline, CDR1 is SEHNR and CDR2 FQNEAQ (reference sequence). The CDR3 consists of 15 residues. The V and J ends lost 5 bases and 2 bases respectively, with 14 bases between them. The CDR3 sequence: CASSRGQFPTDTQYF. The CDR3 region has the DNA TGTGCCAGCAGCCGCGGACAGTTTCCCACAGATACGCAGTATTTT.

This clonotype came up many times. The rearrangement joins TRBV15 to TRBJ1-2, with 7 positions matching TRBD1. V lost 0 bases and J lost 4; bases outside the gene matches: 8. The CDR3 totals 16 residues. Germline-derived CDR1 and CDR2 are LNHNV and YYDKDF (reference sequence). The CDR3 nucleotides are TGTGCCACCAGCAGAGATCGGGCTGCAGGGGGCTATGGCTACACCTTC. This codes for CATSRDRAAGGYGYTF.

This rearrangement joins TRBV11-3 to TRBJ2-1; D uncertain. Germline values: CDR1 SGHNT, CDR2 YENEEA. Trimming cost V 2 bases and J 8 bases, with 10 bases left between them. CDR3 size: 13 residues. CDR3 sequence: CASSLNFPHEQFF. The CDR3 coding sequence is TGTGCCAGCAGCTTAAACTTCCCTCATGAGCAGTTCTTC.

In this sample, this clonotype turned up many times. The V gene is TRBV10-3, the J gene TRBJ2-3, with D perhaps matching TRBD2 (5 bases). This CDR3 comprises 13 residues. V lost 6 bases and J 10 bases, leaving 17 bases between the germline ends. Per the germline V gene, CDR1 is ENHRY and CDR2 is SYGVKD. In DNA, the CDR3 is TGTGCCATCAGAGCGGTACGAGACGAGGCGCAGTATTTT. Translating gives CAIRAVRDEAQYF.

This clonotype was seen many times. The rearrangement links TRBV6-5 to TRBJ2-1; TRBD2 aligns across 9 bases. Germline V lookup: CDR1 MNHEY, CDR2 SVGAGI. V lost 7 bases, J lost 12 bases, and 16 bases stayed unmatched. This CDR3 is built from 15 residues. The CDR3 spells CASKGDLAGFGGQFF. The CDR3 DNA sequence: TGTGCCAGCAAAGGCGATCTAGCGGGATTCGGTGGGCAGTTCTTC.

This clonotype was seen more than once but under ten times. The chain combines TRBV29-1 with TRBJ2-3, with 10 bases aligning to TRBD2. The junction had 8 bases not matched to a gene; V was cut back by 4 bases and J by 4 bases. The CDR3 contains 15 residues. CDR1 is SQVTM, CDR2 ANQGSEA, per germline. CDR3 amino acids: CSVVELAGESDTQYF. CDR3 nucleotides: TGCAGCGTTGTCGAGCTAGCGGGAGAGTCAGATACGCAGTATTTT.

This chain uses TRBV15 with TRBJ2-5, with D uncertain. The CDR3 is 17 residues long. The germline gives CDR1 LNHNV, CDR2 YYDKDF (reference sequence). V was trimmed by 1 base and J by 0 bases, leaving 15 bases between them. This chain's CDR3 is CATSRGYPRGDQETQYF. The CDR3 DNA is TGTGCCACCAGCAGAGGTTACCCTCGTGGGGACCAAGAGACCCAGTACTTC. The full variable domain, in which reference TRBV15 and TRBJ2-5 provide the parts outside the CDR3, is DAMVIQNPRYQVTQFGKPVTLSCSQTLNHNVMYWYQQKSSQAPKLLFHYYDKDFNNEADTPDNFQSRRPNTSFCFLDIRSPGLGDTAMYLCATSRGYPRGDQETQYFGPGTRLLVL.

The sample holds many counts of this clonotype. V usage is TRBV12-5 and J usage is TRBJ2-6; unclear D gene. The CDR3 has 13 residues. CDR1 is LGHNT and CDR2 is FRNRAP in the germline V gene. The V and J ends lost 7 bases and 1 base respectively, with 5 bases between them. CDR3 sequence reads: CASAVSGANVLTF. In DNA form, the CDR3 reads TGTGCTAGTGCGGTGTCTGGGGCCAACGTCCTGACTTTC.